These 30 T cell receptor beta chains originate from one sample sequenced in a study of shared clonotypes between healthy human individuals. Here immunoSEQ multiplex PCR was the method, and the copy in TCRdb shows in-frame clones only, minus some. This sample has millions of clones, with 85% to 95% found just once. The sample consisted of naive CD4+ T cells sorted from blood. The subset: CD45RA+ positively selected. Receptors originate from a man in his late teens or twenties in good health.

This clone appeared a single time. V is TRBV7-2 and J is TRBJ1-2; D might be TRBD1 (5 bases). V gave up 5 bases and J gave up 6 bases, with 16 bases separating them. This CDR3 comprises 14 residues. CDR1 is SGHTA, CDR2 FQGNSA, per germline. Here the CDR3 reads CASSPSGVEDGYTF. The CDR3 coding sequence is TGTGCCAGCAGCCCGTCGGGGGTGGAGGATGGCTACACCTTC. Full variable domain (missing parts from reference TRBV7-2 and TRBJ1-2): GAGVSQSPSNKVTEKGKDVELRCDPISGHTALYWYRQSLGQGLEFLIYFQGNSAPDKSGLPSDRFSAERTGGSVSTLTIQRTQQEDSAVYLCASSPSGVEDGYTFGSGTRLTVV.

This clone was observed a single time. This chain connects TRBV10-2 to TRBJ2-7, with unresolved D. Germline CDR1 reads WSHSY; CDR2 reads SAAADI. Trimming took 2 bases from V and 0 from J, leaving 14 bases between them. The CDR3 sequence is 16 residues long. CDR3 sequence: CASSEITSGLSYEQYF. The DNA of the CDR3 is TGCGCCAGCAGTGAGATTACATCCGGGCTCTCCTACGAGCAGTACTTC.

V usage is TRBV28 and J usage is TRBJ2-7; 8 bases line up with TRBD1. Germline V CDR1 and CDR2: MDHEN, SYDVKM. J gave up 2 bases and V 7 bases, and 7 bases lay outside the gene matches. The CDR3 has 14 residues. In nucleotides, the CDR3 is TGTGCCAGCACCCGACCAGGGGGCCCCTACGAGCAGTACTTC. It specifies CASTRPGGPYEQYF. Full variable domain (outside the CDR3, taken from reference TRBV28 and TRBJ2-7): DVKVTQSSRYLVKRTGEKVFLECVQDMDHENMFWYRQDPGLGLRLIYFSYDVKMKEKGDIPEGYSVSREKKERFSLILESASTNQTSMYLCASTRPGGPYEQYFGPGTRLTVT.

This chain links TRBV9 with TRBJ2-1, with 10 bases aligning to TRBD1. The germline V gene encodes CDR1 SGDLS and CDR2 YYNGEE. The CDR3 spans 15 residues. Unmatched junction bases numbered 8, after V lost 4 bases and J lost 7 bases. The CDR3 sequence: CASSLRDRGTNEQFF. CDR3 coding DNA: TGTGCCAGCAGCTTACGGGACAGGGGAACGAATGAGCAGTTCTTC.

The chain recombines TRBV10-2 with TRBJ2-2; no firm D call. V was shortened by 5 bases and J by 4 bases, with 8 bases between the two germline ends. This CDR3 is 13 amino acids long. Germline CDR1 is WSHSY and CDR2 is SAAADI. DNA of the CDR3: TGCGCCAGCAGTCCCTTAGGCACCGGGGAGCTGTTTTTT. Protein product: CASSPLGTGELFF.

The chain is built from TRBV2 and TRBJ2-7, with 12 bases fitting TRBD2. The CDR3 has 17 residues. Germline CDR1 is SNHLY and CDR2 is FYNNEI. Trimming cost V 8 bases and J 2 bases; bases outside gene matches: 13. Here the CDR3 reads CASRSGTSGPIPYEQYF. The CDR3 region has the DNA TGTGCCAGCCGCTCCGGGACTAGCGGGCCAATCCCCTACGAGCAGTACTTC.

The chain links TRBV27 to TRBJ1-1; D perhaps matches TRBD1 (6 bases). Per the germline V gene, CDR1 is MNHEY and CDR2 is SMNVEV (reference sequence). There are 14 residues in the CDR3. Trimming removed 4 bases from V and 8 bases from J, with 17 bases in between. The CDR3 region is CASSSLIDRHEAFF. The DNA of the CDR3 is TGTGCCAGCAGTTCTCTCATCGACAGGCACGAAGCTTTCTTT.

The genes are TRBV19 and TRBJ1-4; D unresolved. The ends were cut back, 4 bases at V and 8 bases at J, with 11 bases in the middle. Germline V gene data show CDR1 as LNHDA and CDR2 as SQIVND (reference sequence). This CDR3 has 13 amino acids. The CDR3 spells CASSTRSLEKLFF. CDR3 coding DNA: TGTGCCAGTAGTACTAGGTCTTTGGAAAAACTGTTTTTT. The whole variable domain, filled in from reference TRBV19 and TRBJ1-4, reads DGGITQSPKYLFRKEGQNVTLSCEQNLNHDAMYWYRQDPGQGLRLIYYSQIVNDFQKGDIAEGYSVSREKKESFPLTVTSAQKNPTAFYLCASSTRSLEKLFFGSGTQLSVL.

The V gene is TRBV9, the J gene TRBJ2-6; 11 bases agree with TRBD2. The CDR3 spans 20 residues. J was trimmed by 0 bases and V by 0 bases; bases with no gene match: 8. Germline loops: CDR1 SGDLS, CDR2 YYNGEE. CDR3 coding DNA: TGTGCCAGCAGCGTAGCTACGGGACTAGCGGATTACTCTGGGGCCAACGTCCTGACTTTC. It specifies CASSVATGLADYSGANVLTF.

Remarks on this clone: One junction end does not reproduce the germline sequence, and a read error may be involved. The chain couples TRBV2 to TRBJ2-1; 15 bases align to TRBD2. From germline, CDR1 is SNHLY and CDR2 FYNNEI. There are 15 residues in the CDR3. This CDR3 reads CASSEGTSGGPEQFF. The CDR3 coding sequence is TGTGCCAGCAGCGAAGGGACTAGCGGGGGGCCTGAGCAGTTCTTC.

This chain connects TRBV6-1 to TRBJ2-4, with unresolved D. Deletions cut 5 bases from V and 6 bases from J, with 11 bases between. Germline-derived CDR1 and CDR2 are MNHNS and SASEGT. CDR3 size: 13 residues. The CDR3 sequence: CASSPTGLNIQYF. The CDR3 nucleotides are TGTGCCAGCAGTCCTACGGGTTTAAACATTCAGTACTTC.

This clone was picked up one time. The rearrangement links TRBV5-1 to TRBJ2-5; the match to TRBD2 covers 10 bases. With 4 bases clipped from V and 4 bases from J, the junction kept 10 bases outside the gene matches. The germline V gene has CDR1 SGHRS and CDR2 YFSETQ. The CDR3 is 16 amino acids. The CDR3 loop is CASSHNLAGVGETQYF. The CDR3 DNA reads as TGCGCCAGCAGCCACAACCTAGCGGGAGTCGGAGAGACCCAGTACTTC.

The rearrangement joins TRBV15 to TRBJ1-1, with D possibly being TRBD1 (6 bases). Trimming shortened V by 0 bases and J by 0 bases, and 11 bases separated the two germline ends. Germline V gives CDR1 LNHNV, CDR2 YYDKDF (reference sequence). The CDR3 contains 16 residues. The CDR3 here is CATSRDQAGVNTEAFF. The CDR3 nucleotides are TGTGCCACCAGCAGAGATCAGGCAGGGGTGAACACTGAAGCTTTCTTT. The full variable domain, completed using reference TRBV15 and TRBJ1-1, is DAMVIQNPRYQVTQFGKPVTLSCSQTLNHNVMYWYQQKSSQAPKLLFHYYDKDFNNEADTPDNFQSRRPNTSFCFLDIRSPGLGDTAMYLCATSRDQAGVNTEAFFGQGTRLTVV.

CDR3 sequence reads: CASSGGTSVYSYNEQFF. The CDR3 DNA sequence: TGTGCCAGCAGCGGCGGGACTAGCGTGTACTCCTACAATGAGCAGTTCTTC. The V call is TRBV5-6, the J call TRBJ2-1; the match to TRBD2 covers 10 bases. The ends lost 4 bases at V and 0 bases at J; junction bases unmatched: 7. The CDR3 spans 17 residues. Looked up from germline, CDR1 is SGHDT and CDR2 is YYEEEE.

The chain is built from TRBV2 and TRBJ2-7; no clear D gene. The CDR3 has 13 residues. V was cut by 5 bases and J by 3 bases, with 11 bases left in between. Per germline, CDR1 SNHLY and CDR2 FYNNEI. The DNA for the CDR3 is TGTGCCAGCAGTAGTCGGCAGTTCTACGAGCAGTACTTC. This translates into CASSSRQFYEQYF.

There are a few counts of this clone. The V call is TRBV6-5, the J call TRBJ1-6, with D tentatively TRBD1 (6 bases). In germline, CDR1 is MNHEY, CDR2 SVGAGI. The CDR3 totals 15 residues. V lost 5 bases and J lost 6, with 14 bases in between. The CDR3 coding sequence is TGTGCCAGCAGTACAGGGAGAATTAGTAATTCACCCCTCCACTTT. The encoded protein is CASSTGRISNSPLHF.

The genes are TRBV7-9 and TRBJ2-2; D call uncertain. Germline CDR1 reads SEHNR; CDR2 reads FQNEAQ (reference sequence). Trimming left V 5 bases short and J 1 base short, with 8 bases between. This CDR3 has 14 amino acids. The DNA for the CDR3 is TGTGCCAGCAGCCAAGGACGGAACACCGGGGAGCTGTTTTTT. It is translated as CASSQGRNTGELFF.

V usage is TRBV19 and J usage is TRBJ1-2; TRBD1 aligns across 9 bases. V shed 7 bases and J 8 bases; nucleotides not matched to a gene: 14. Germline CDR1 LNHDA, CDR2 SQIVND (reference sequence). CDR3 length: 15 residues. For the CDR3, the DNA is TGTGCCAGTAAAATCCTCCAGGGACAGGGTCGGGGCTACACCTTC. Protein sequence: CASKILQGQGRGYTF.

The chain links TRBV10-3 to TRBJ2-1, with TRBD2 matching over 8 bases. Germline V lookup: CDR1 ENHRY, CDR2 SYGVKD. The CDR3 extends over 16 amino acids. Trimming took 8 bases from V and 4 from J; bases not matched to a gene: 13. CDR3 bases: TGTGCCATCCACGCGTCCCGGGGGGGGACGTACAATGAGCAGTTCTTC. Translation gives CAIHASRGGTYNEQFF.

This chain links TRBV13 with TRBJ1-1; D perhaps matches TRBD1 (5 bases). The length of the CDR3 is 18 residues. V lost 2 bases and J lost 7, with 26 bases in between. CDR1 and CDR2 from the germline V gene are PRHDT and FYEKMQ (reference sequence). The CDR3 is CASSLRLAGGPRAGEAFF. The CDR3 coding sequence is TGTGCCAGCAGCTTAAGACTAGCGGGAGGTCCCAGGGCGGGTGAAGCTTTCTTT.

This CDR3 reads CASKGSLNTDTQYF. Written as DNA, the CDR3 is TGTGCCAGCAAGGGGTCCCTGAACACAGATACGCAGTATTTT. The chain combines TRBV6-1 with TRBJ2-3; tentative D call: TRBD1 (5 bases). With 7 bases removed from V and 2 bases from J, the gap between germline ends came to 13 bases. The CDR3 is 14 amino acids. Per the germline V gene, CDR1 is MNHNS and CDR2 is SASEGT.

This clone was detected once. The CDR3: CASSPTWGGAFETQYF. The CDR3 DNA sequence: TGTGCCAGCAGCCCTACTTGGGGGGGGGCCTTTGAGACCCAGTACTTC. The rearrangement uses TRBV5-4 and TRBJ2-5, with D possibly matching TRBD2 (7 bases). V lost 4 bases to trimming and J lost 5 bases, with 21 bases between them. This CDR3 contains 16 residues. The germline V gene encodes CDR1 SGHNT and CDR2 YYREEE (reference sequence).

Note on this clone: A read error is possible here, since a much larger clone lies one base away. In the same sample, other DNA sequences code for this CDR3. V and J are TRBV6-5 and TRBJ1-3; D remains unclear. The germline gives CDR1 MNHEY, CDR2 SVGAGI. This CDR3 has 12 residues. DNA of the CDR3: TGTGCCAGCAGGAGCTCTGGAAACACCATATACTTT. Translated, it gives CASRSSGNTIYF.

The chain joins TRBV18 to TRBJ2-5; 7 nucleotides match TRBD1. Per the germline V gene, CDR1 is KGHSH and CDR2 is LQKENI. After removal of 3 bases from V and 9 bases from J, the junction contained 10 bases not matched to a gene. The CDR3 loop spans 14 amino acids. The CDR3 region is CASSPEGGKMSQYF. The DNA for the CDR3 is TGTGCCAGCTCACCGGAAGGGGGCAAGATGTCCCAGTACTTC.

This clone was counted between two and nine times. This chain uses TRBV11-2 with TRBJ2-3; no clear D gene. Germline V lookup: CDR1 SGHAT, CDR2 FQNNGV. Trimming took 5 bases from V and 2 from J, leaving 2 bases between them. This CDR3 has 11 amino acids. In nucleotides, the CDR3 is TGTGCCAGCAGCCACACAGATACGCAGTATTTT. Translating it yields CASSHTDTQYF.

The chain has TRBV4-1 and TRBJ2-2; 10 bases map to TRBD1. Germline CDR1 reads MGHRA; CDR2 reads YSYEKL. The CDR3 runs 18 residues. Unmatched junction bases numbered 14, after V lost 4 bases and J lost 6 bases. CDR3 sequence reads: CASSLDPLRDRGPGELFF. DNA for the CDR3: TGCGCCAGCAGCCTAGATCCCCTCCGGGACAGGGGACCCGGGGAGCTGTTTTTT.

This rearrangement joins TRBV5-1 to TRBJ1-1; possible D gene TRBD1, 5 bases. Germline V CDR1 and CDR2: SGHRS, YFSETQ. Trimming shortened V by 0 bases and J by 8 bases, and 14 bases separated the two germline ends. The CDR3 runs 14 residues. CDR3 DNA sequence: TGCGCCAGCAGCTTGGCCTTGGGGCAGATCGAAGCTTTCTTT. Translating it yields CASSLALGQIEAFF.

The J gene is TRBJ1-1, the V gene TRBV9, with 9 bases matching TRBD1. Per the germline V gene, CDR1 is SGDLS and CDR2 is YYNGEE. J was trimmed by 5 bases and V by 3 bases; bases with no gene match: 5. The CDR3 length is 14 residues. The CDR3 region has the DNA TGTGCCAGCAGCGCGACAGGGGGTTTAACTGAAGCTTTCTTT. The encoded protein is CASSATGGLTEAFF.

The chain employs TRBV7-2 and TRBJ1-2; D remains ambiguous. CDR3 length equals 12 residues. Deletions cut 1 base from V and 7 bases from J, with 7 bases between. Germline CDR1 and CDR2: SGHTA and FQGNSA. The CDR3 reads CASSLDLFGYTF. The CDR3 coding sequence is TGTGCCAGCAGCTTAGACTTGTTTGGCTACACCTTC.

The gene calls are TRBV4-3 and TRBJ1-2; D gene unclear. Trimming took off 1 base at V and 4 bases at J, with 13 bases between the two ends. This CDR3 has 15 amino acids. Per germline, CDR1 LGHNA and CDR2 YSLEER. The CDR3 is CASSQGFTASYGYTF. CDR3 coding DNA: TGCGCCAGCAGCCAAGGGTTCACTGCTTCCTATGGCTACACCTTC.